This entry concerns a single T cell receptor beta chain. The data stem from a study of control samples from healthy donors and cancer patients. The CDR3 has 15 amino acids. CDR1 is MNHNS and CDR2 is SASEGT in the germline V gene. Trimming took off 1 base at V and 0 bases at J, with 10 bases between the two ends. Clones were sequenced by immunoSEQ multiplex PCR, and TCRdb holds only the in-frame ones, with some missing. The sample data list some 190,000 clones. The chain uses TRBV6-1 and TRBJ2-7; no reliable D call. The sequencing sample was made of blood. This TCR came from a woman aged 25 to 39 in good health. In DNA, the CDR3 is TGTGCCAGCAGTGAAGGAGGAGTTTTCTCCTACGAGCAGTACTTC. Its translation is CASSEGGVFSYEQYF.